This entry features one T cell receptor beta chain sequence. Its recognized antigen is unknown. Base-call qualities are not available, and no considerably larger clone is one nucleotide away. At diagnosis, peripheral blood, uninvolved tumor-adjacent lung and tumor were collected and were preserved as a mix of fresh-frozen and FFPE material. Blood samples were analyzed as peripheral blood mononuclear cells for TCR repertoire profiling. The data are from a study of T cells in localized non-small cell lung cancer (dated by TCRdb to the early 2020s). For the wider study: The study analyzed T cell repertoires of 200 to 300 early-stage NSCLC patients, comparing tumors and uninvolved tumor-adjacent lungs. The cohort consisted of about 240 treatment-naive NSCLC patients whose localized lung tumors had been resected. Of the NSCLC patients, roughly 130 were male and roughly 110 were female, and the mean age was around 70 years. Results the study describes overall, beyond this receptor: Multi-region tumor sequencing was not performed, so intratumor heterogeneity could not be excluded. Higher T cell density in blood was associated with longer overall survival, whereas higher clonality in adjacent lung was associated with shorter survival. A median of about 61 of the top 100 tumor clones turned up in the paired uninvolved adjacent lung, and roughly 30 of those clones also ranked among the top 100 of that same adjacent lung. Because of the exploratory design, TCR variables were selected using unadjusted p-values without false-discovery rate correction. Uninvolved tumor-adjacent lung showed the highest T cell clonality, higher than tumor, which suggests more focused antigenic responses in the uninvolved tumor-adjacent lung.

Here V drops 3 bases and J drops 9 bases, and the junction holds 8 bases not matched to any gene. As encoded in the germline V gene, CDR1 is SGHTA while CDR2 is FQGNSA. The CDR3 runs 15 amino acids, cysteine and phenylalanine included. Solely the CDR3 DNA is kept, with 45 bases framed from the first base. TCR beta CDR3 regions were sequenced from DNA using the immunoSEQ Assay. The paper's processing steps were these. T cell density was computed as TCR beta template counts normalized to usable DNA estimated by amplifying housekeeping genes. The preseqR package was used to estimate richness by extrapolating to 400,000 templates for PBMC samples and to 120,000 templates for tissue samples. Clonality was defined as one minus Pielou's evenness. Tissue-enriched TCRs were identified through differential abundance testing performed on productive amino-acid clonotypes, with a minimum total count of 5 and an alpha of 0.1. Repertoire overlap between compartments was quantified with the Jaccard Index and Morisita Overlap Index. GLIPH grouped TCR beta CDR3s together with public tetramer-defined viral CDR3s, and a viral motif had to include at least three viral sequences and also show V-gene enrichment. This immuneACCESS table, as held by TCRdb, lists in-frame sequences with V and J called but not all clones. Of the missing ones, under half trace to an unresolved V gene in checked studies; the others have no known cause. V, J and clone size are those of that table, while D and trimming were read from the DNA. The sample data list around 140,000 clones, and about 90% of these were observed just once. The ten largest clones capture approximately 1.5% of the sample.

The clonotype originates from a female donor older than 55 with stage I lung adenocarcinoma. The source was peripheral blood, collected before any cancer treatment. The rearrangement joined TRBV7-2 to TRBJ2-1; 10 nucleotides in the junction match TRBD2. The sequenced DNA: TGTGCCAGCAGCTTCCTGCCTAGCGGGAGTACTGAGCAGTTCTTC. It translates as CASSFLPSGSTEQFF.